Listed below are T cell receptor beta chains from one sample, sequenced in a study of cytomegalovirus exposure and HLA in healthy donors. Assay: immunoSEQ multiplex PCR; the TCRdb copy retains only in-frame clones and omits some. The sample holds about 130,000 clones. Input material: PBMCs. The origin of the receptors is a woman aged 40 to 50 in good health and CMV-seropositive. Both conserved end residues are part of each CDR3. Each record gives: J gene, D gene, V gene, CDR3 length, CDR3 DNA, CDR3 protein. A D gene is named only where the DNA matches it firmly.

TRBJ2-7 | . | TRBV6-1 | 14 | TGTGCCAGCAGTGATGCCTGGGGCCCGTACGAGCAGTACTTC | CASSDAWGPYEQYF
TRBJ2-7 | TRBD2 | TRBV5-1 | 14 | TGCGCCAGCAGCTTGACTAGCGGGAACCACGAGCAGTACTTC | CASSLTSGNHEQYF
TRBJ2-1 | TRBD1 | TRBV5-1 | 20 | TGCGCCAGCAGCTGGGCCGGGACAGGGTTAGCGGAGAGCTCCTACAATGAGCAGTTCTTC | CASSWAGTGLAESSYNEQFF
TRBJ1-4 | TRBD1 | TRBV7-9 | 16 | TGTGCCAGCAGCGTAACAGGGGGCATTGCTAATGAAAAACTGTTTTTT | CASSVTGGIANEKLFF
TRBJ2-1 | TRBD2 | TRBV10-3 | 14 | TGTGCCATCAGGCCGGGACTAGCGGACAATGAGCAGTTCTTC | CAIRPGLADNEQFF
TRBJ2-2 | TRBD2 | TRBV10-3 | 16 | TGTGCCATCAGTGAGCCGCGGGGGGGGAACACCGGGGAGCTGTTTTTT | CAISEPRGGNTGELFF
TRBJ2-7 | TRBD1 | TRBV9 | 15 | TGTGCCAGCAGCGGCCAAGGACAGGGTCACTACGAGCAGTACTTC | CASSGQGQGHYEQYF
TRBJ2-7 | . | TRBV5-5 | 14 | TGTGCCAGCAGCTTGACAGTTAGCTCCTACGAGCAGTACTTC | CASSLTVSSYEQYF
TRBJ1-5 | . | TRBV28 | 13 | TGTGCCAGCATGTCAGGGCTAAATCAGCCCCAGCATTTT | CASMSGLNQPQHF
TRBJ2-7 | TRBD2 | TRBV4-1 | 15 | TGCGCCAGCAGCCAAGTGACTAGCGGGGATTTCGAGCAGTACTTC | CASSQVTSGDFEQYF
TRBJ2-1 | TRBD2 | TRBV2 | 11 | TGTGCCAGCAGTGAACTAGCGGCGCAGTTCTTC | CASSELAAQFF
TRBJ1-2 | TRBD1 | TRBV29-1 | 14 | TGCAGCGTTAGAGGACAGGGGGCTAACTATGGCTACACCTTC | CSVRGQGANYGYTF
TRBJ1-5 | . | TRBV21-1 | 17 | TGTGCCAGCAGCATTGAAAGGAGGTTTCAGGGGGATCAGCCCCAGCATTTT | CASSIERRFQGDQPQHF
TRBJ2-3 | TRBD2 | TRBV11-3 | 15 | TGTGCCAGCAGTTTGTTGGGGGGGGGCACAGATACGCAGTATTTT | CASSLLGGGTDTQYF
TRBJ2-7 | . | TRBV10-3 | 14 | TGTGCCATCAGGAGGGGGGGAGGGCCCTACGAGCAGTACTTC | CAIRRGGGPYEQYF
TRBJ2-3 | TRBD2 | TRBV11-2 | 18 | TGTGCCAGCAGCCTCCGACCTGGGACTAGCGGGGGGGCAGATACGCAGTATTTT | CASSLRPGTSGGADTQYF
TRBJ1-1 | . | TRBV19 | 13 | TGTGCCAGTACCCGACGGGAGAACACTGAAGCTTTCTTT | CASTRRENTEAFF
TRBJ2-7 | . | TRBV19 | 14 | TGTGCCAGTAGTCCCGACTCCCGCTCCTACGAGCAGTACTTC | CASSPDSRSYEQYF
TRBJ2-7 | . | TRBV2 | 12 | TGTGCCAGCATCAAAAGCGGGTACGAGCAGTACTTC | CASIKSGYEQYF
TRBJ2-5 | TRBD2 | TRBV15 | 16 | TGTGCCACCAGCATCGGACTAGCGGGAGTTATCGAGACCCAGTACTTC | CATSIGLAGVIETQYF
TRBJ2-1 | TRBD2 | TRBV5-1 | 13 | TGCGCCAGTAGACTAGCGGTAAACAATGAGCAGTTCTTC | CASRLAVNNEQFF
TRBJ2-5 | . | TRBV9 | 14 | TGTGCCAGCAGCGTAGGAGCTAGTGGAGAGACCCAGTACTTC | CASSVGASGETQYF
TRBJ2-5 | TRBD2 | TRBV5-8 | 15 | TGTGCCAGCAGAAATGCCGGACTAGCGGAAGAGACCCAGTACTTC | CASRNAGLAEETQYF
TRBJ2-7 | . | TRBV5-1 | 15 | TGCGCCAGCAGCTTGGGAGGGGGGGTTACGTACGAGCAGTACTTC | CASSLGGGVTYEQYF
TRBJ1-3 | TRBD1 | TRBV6-5 | 14 | TGTGCCAGCCGAACGGACAGGGTCGGAAACACCATATATTTT | CASRTDRVGNTIYF
TRBJ2-1 | TRBD1 | TRBV30 | 15 | TGTGCCTGGAGTGTGAGTTGGGACAGGGGGAATGAGCAGTTCTTC | CAWSVSWDRGNEQFF
TRBJ2-2 | TRBD1 | TRBV5-1 | 16 | TGCGCCAGCAGCTTATCCGGGACAGCGAACACCGGGGAGCTGTTTTTT | CASSLSGTANTGELFF
TRBJ2-7 | TRBD1 | TRBV11-3 | 16 | TGTGCCAGCAGCTTAGGAGGCGGACAGGGCACCTACGAGCAGTACTTC | CASSLGGGQGTYEQYF